The T cell receptor (beta chain) described here comes from a study of blood T cell repertoires in COVID-19. Turning to the study itself: In each case, the material was cDNA or gDNA derived from T cells, B-cell-depleted T cells, or PBMCs.

This clone appeared once. The CDR3 contains 18 residues. The V segment lost 5 bases and the J segment 4 bases; nucleotides outside the gene matches: 12. Germline V gene data show CDR1 as SGHTA and CDR2 as FQGNSA. The table came from immunoSEQ multiplex PCR; TCRdb's copy has only in-frame clones and leaves some out. The top ten hold about 14% of the sample, which has 170,000 or so clones, roughly 84% seen once. The chain joins TRBV7-2 to TRBJ2-3; 13 bases match TRBD2. This clonotype was sampled from a man aged 18-30 years with active or convalescent COVID-19. The material sequenced was peripheral blood. CDR3 sequence: CASSPRTSGRWDADTQYF. In DNA, the CDR3 is TGTGCCAGCAGCCCACGGACTAGCGGGAGATGGGACGCAGATACGCAGTATTTT.